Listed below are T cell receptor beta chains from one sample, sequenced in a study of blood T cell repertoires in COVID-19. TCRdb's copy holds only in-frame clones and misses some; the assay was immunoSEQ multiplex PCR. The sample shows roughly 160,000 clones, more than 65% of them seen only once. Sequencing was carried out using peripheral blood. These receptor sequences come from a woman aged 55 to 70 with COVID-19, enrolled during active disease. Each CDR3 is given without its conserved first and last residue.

ASSSTFLSGTGGTGANVLT,TRBV7-8,TRBJ2-6
AISDPVRTASLGANVLT,TRBV10-3,TRBJ2-6
AISPSMGQGVTYEQY,TRBV10-3,TRBJ2-7
AISEWPYEQY,TRBV10-3,TRBJ2-7
ASSKLAGANTGELF,TRBV28,TRBJ2-2
AWSHRNEKLF,TRBV30,TRBJ1-4
ASSLPQGRDNTGELF,TRBV28,TRBJ2-2
ASSPEGASTDTQY,TRBV18,TRBJ2-3
ASSQAEWQF,TRBV14,TRBJ2-1
ASSQGDSAILLYNEQF,TRBV4-1,TRBJ2-1
ASSPVRGGGDTQY,TRBV18,TRBJ2-3
ASSSLAGVLYEQY,TRBV5-1,TRBJ2-7
ASSLAGRDEQY,TRBV5-4,TRBJ2-7
ASSLNRVEADTQY,TRBV5-1,TRBJ2-3
ASSSDRGLGEQY,TRBV5-4,TRBJ2-7
ASSFKLAANEQF,TRBV5-4,TRBJ2-1
ASMSGNTEAF,TRBV27,TRBJ1-1
ASSQDRGGSSPLH,TRBV3-1/TRBV3-2,TRBJ1-6